The 8 T cell receptor beta chains below all came from one sample that was sequenced in a study of siplizumab effects on memory and regulatory T cells. Assay: immunoSEQ multiplex PCR; the TCRdb copy retains only in-frame clones and omits some. The table shows some 97,000 clones, with 94% occurring only once. The sequencing sample was made of non-Treg CD4+ T cells sorted from blood. These receptors all stem from a human donor in good health.

This rearrangement joins TRBV19 to TRBJ2-2; a possible D gene is TRBD2 (6 bases). Germline CDR1 is LNHDA and CDR2 is SQIVND (reference sequence). CDR3 size: 16 residues. Deletions cut 7 bases from V and 1 base from J, with 16 bases between. The CDR3 sequence is CASTLGGGLNTGELFF. The CDR3 coding sequence is TGTGCCAGTACCTTGGGTGGGGGGTTGAACACCGGGGAGCTGTTTTTT.

This sequence joins TRBV19 and TRBJ2-5, with TRBD2 matching over 8 bases. With V trimmed by 3 bases and J by 4 bases, 7 bases remained unmatched. The CDR3 length is 15 residues. Per germline, CDR1 LNHDA and CDR2 SQIVND (reference sequence). The CDR3 nucleotides read TGTGCCAGTAGTATTTCCTCGGGAGGGGGAGAGACCCAGTACTTC. This codes for CASSISSGGGETQYF.

The CDR3 DNA reads as TGTGCCAGTAGGACAGGGAAGAACACCGGGGAGCTGTTTTTT. Translating gives CASRTGKNTGELFF. V gene TRBV19 combines with J gene TRBJ2-2; TRBD1 aligns across 7 bases. The V and J ends lost 6 bases and 1 base, in that order; junction bases with no gene match: 2. CDR3 length: 14 residues. The germline gives CDR1 LNHDA, CDR2 SQIVND (reference sequence).

This clone was recorded only once. The chain combines TRBV18 with TRBJ2-7; D is unresolved. Per the germline V gene, CDR1 is KGHSH and CDR2 is LQKENI. Trimming left V 4 bases short and J 2 bases short, with 18 bases between. This CDR3 is 16 amino acids long. The CDR3 nucleotides are TGTGCCAGCTCACATAGGGCCCAGGTGACCGCCTACGAGCAGTACTTC. Translating gives CASSHRAQVTAYEQYF.

The chain uses TRBV5-4 and TRBJ2-3, with 7 positions matching TRBD1. Unmatched junction bases numbered 8, after V lost 4 bases and J lost 6 bases. The CDR3 spans 14 residues. In germline, CDR1 is SGHNT, CDR2 YYREEE (reference sequence). This CDR3 reads CASSLGQVGDTQYF. In nucleotides, the CDR3 is TGTGCCAGCAGCCTAGGACAGGTTGGGGATACGCAGTATTTT. Full variable domain (rest looked up from reference TRBV5-4 and TRBJ2-3): ETGVTQSPTHLIKTRGQQVTLRCSSQSGHNTVSWYQQALGQGPQFIFQYYREEENGRGNFPPRFSGLQFPNYSSELNVNALELDDSALYLCASSLGQVGDTQYFGPGTRLTVL.

The chain couples TRBV19 to TRBJ1-5, with 9 bases identical to TRBD1. This CDR3 is built from 15 residues. V shed 7 bases, J shed 3 bases, and the junction held 7 bases outside the gene matches. CDR1 and CDR2 from the germline V gene are LNHDA and SQIVND (reference sequence). The CDR3 region is CASTPGQGPNQPQHF. The CDR3 DNA is TGTGCCAGTACCCCGGGACAGGGCCCCAATCAGCCCCAGCATTTT.

The chain employs TRBV2 and TRBJ2-5, with 7 bases fitting TRBD1. The CDR3 sequence is 15 residues long. Germline trimming cut 2 bases from V and 0 bases from J; bases unmatched to any gene: 3. The germline V gene encodes CDR1 SNHLY and CDR2 FYNNEI. CDR3 loop: CASSELGQDQETQYF. The CDR3 DNA reads TGTGCCAGCAGTGAACTCGGACAGGACCAAGAGACCCAGTACTTC.

The J gene is TRBJ1-1, the V gene TRBV5-1, with TRBD1 matching 7 bases. Germline V gene lookup returns CDR1 SGHRS and CDR2 YFSETQ. This CDR3 is 15 amino acids long. Trimming removed 6 bases from V and 5 bases from J; junction bases left unmatched: 13. The CDR3 DNA follows: TGCGCCAGCACCAGGGACAGACCTCTCGGAACTGAAGCTTTCTTT. Translating gives CASTRDRPLGTEAFF.